Here is one TCR beta chain with its context. Its antigen is still unknown. The sample belongs to a study of CD4 T cells in relation to SARS-CoV-2 and coronaviruses. Points from the study as a whole: Approximately 65% of donors had memory CD4+ clonotypes crossrecognizing SARS-CoV-2 and common cold coronavirus spike.

Sorted naive or memory CD4+ cells met CEF peptides for over 8 days. The CDR3 totals 17 residues. V lost 2 bases and J lost 0, with 17 bases in between. Germline values: CDR1 SGHRS, CDR2 YFSETQ. Assay used: immunoSEQ multiplex PCR; TCRdb lists only in-frame clones, some missing. Of tens of thousands of clones detected, nearly 85% appear once; the ten largest clones hold over 0.95%. The TCR sequence derives from an adult with COVID-19. The J gene is TRBJ2-5, the V gene TRBV5-1; perhaps TRBD2 as D (6 bases). What was sequenced was naive CD4+ T cells from PBMCs, cultured in vitro. Specified subset: naive CD4+ T cells isolated by negative enrichment. CDR3 DNA sequence: TGCGCCAGCAGCTTAGGCTCGTCTAGCGCCAACCAAGAGACCCAGTACTTC. Translated: CASSLGSSSANQETQYF.